One sample yielded the 26 T cell receptor beta chains listed below, sequenced in a study of human T cells and chemical hapten exposure. Time point meaning: pre-sensitization, week 0. Treatment reported: therapeutic diphenylcyclopropenone sensitization with weekly scalp DPC. TCRdb redid the calling of the RACE reads with MiXCR, one entry per CDR3 protein. The table records fewer than 200,000 distinct CDR3 sequences, nearly 30% of them present only once. The sequenced sample was whole blood, obtained in connection with sensitization to the hapten diphenylcyclopropenone (DPC). These receptors originate from a woman aged 25 to 45 with alopecia areata. Some clones in this sample may be carry-over from other donors' samples.

V gene TRBV28 combines with J gene TRBJ2-7; 7 bases agree with TRBD1. This CDR3 contains 15 residues. The V gene end was trimmed by 2 bases and the J gene end by 0 bases; junction bases not matched to a gene: 4. Germline CDR1 is MDHEN and CDR2 is SYDVKM. The CDR3 sequence: CASSLTGQLSYEQYF. Here the CDR3 DNA reads TGTGCCAGCAGTTTAACGGGACAGCTCTCCTACGAGCAGTACTTC.

The chain carries TRBV7-2 and TRBJ1-2, with 8 positions matching TRBD1. The CDR3 runs to 15 residues. The V and J ends lost 3 bases and 3 bases, in that order; junction bases with no gene match: 6. The germline CDR1 and CDR2 sequences are SGHTA and FQGNSA. The CDR3, as DNA: TGTGCCAGCAGCTTCACACAGGGGGTGTACTATGGCTACACCTTC. Amino acids: CASSFTQGVYYGYTF.

The chain carries TRBV24-1 and TRBJ2-5; D remains ambiguous. CDR3 length: 13 residues. The germline V gene has CDR1 KGHDR and CDR2 SFDVKD. The V gene lost 4 bases and the J gene lost 0 bases, with 5 bases spanning the gap. The CDR3 nucleotides read TGTGCCACCAGTGAAACAGACCAAGAGACCCAGTACTTC. Amino acid sequence: CATSETDQETQYF.

This clonotype was counted a few times. The J gene is TRBJ2-1, the V gene TRBV20-1, with TRBD1 as a possible D gene (6 bases). The CDR3 runs 12 residues. Per germline, CDR1 DFQATT and CDR2 SNEGSKA (reference sequence). V was clipped by 8 bases and J by 7 bases, with 15 bases between them. CDR3 in DNA: TGCAGTCCAACCCCTAGGGGGAATGAGCAGTTCTTC. Protein sequence: CSPTPRGNEQFF.

The chain uses TRBV18 and TRBJ2-1; TRBD2 aligns across 8 bases. The germline gives CDR1 KGHSH, CDR2 LQKENI. J was trimmed by 3 bases and V by 3 bases; bases with no gene match: 7. The CDR3 consists of 16 residues. The CDR3 region is CASSPAGGAFYNEQFF. In DNA, the CDR3 is TGTGCCAGCTCACCGGCCGGGGGGGCCTTCTACAATGAGCAGTTCTTC.

This sequence joins TRBV7-2 and TRBJ1-5, with 7 bases fitting TRBD1. V shed 5 bases, J shed 6 bases, and the junction held 10 bases outside the gene matches. CDR3 size: 15 residues. CDR1 is SGHTA, CDR2 FQGNSA, per germline. The CDR3 protein is CASSPLTGIGQPQHF. Written as DNA, the CDR3 is TGTGCCAGCAGCCCTCTGACAGGGATAGGTCAGCCCCAGCATTTT.

This clonotype was observed a few times. The genes are TRBV11-2 and TRBJ2-5; the match to TRBD2 covers 9 bases. In germline, CDR1 is SGHAT, CDR2 FQNNGV. The ends lost 5 bases at V and 5 bases at J; junction bases unmatched: 9. This CDR3 is 15 amino acids long. The CDR3 spells CASSPGTSLGETQYF. The CDR3 DNA is TGTGCCAGCAGCCCAGGGACTAGCCTTGGGGAGACCCAGTACTTC.

The V call is TRBV29-1, the J call TRBJ1-2; 7 bases align to TRBD1. CDR3 length: 14 amino acids. Germline values: CDR1 SQVTM, CDR2 ANQGSEA. V gave up 2 bases and J gave up 7 bases; unmatched junction bases: 10. Here the CDR3 reads CSVERMDRSRGYTF. CDR3 coding DNA: TGCAGCGTTGAAAGAATGGACAGGTCGCGTGGCTACACCTTC.

V gene TRBV28 combines with J gene TRBJ1-5, with a weak D call TRBD1 (6 bases). The V gene's germline CDR1 is MDHEN and CDR2 SYDVKM. The CDR3 has 14 amino acids. Trimming removed 7 bases at V and 6 bases at J, with 16 bases between. The chain's CDR3 is CASTPIGRGQPQHF. CDR3 nucleotides: TGTGCCAGCACTCCCATCGGCAGGGGTCAGCCCCAGCATTTT.

This clonotype was detected only a few times. The chain has TRBV5-1 and TRBJ2-1; D unclear. V lost 0 bases to trimming and J lost 3 bases, with 10 bases between them. CDR1 and CDR2 (germline): SGHRS, YFSETQ. This CDR3 has 15 residues. CDR3 sequence (DNA): TGCGCCAGCAGCTTGGGGGCTCAACTCTACAATGAGCAGTTCTTC. Amino acids: CASSLGAQLYNEQFF.

This clonotype was found many times. The chain carries TRBV20-1 and TRBJ2-1, with 15 bases identical to TRBD2. Germline V gene data show CDR1 as DFQATT and CDR2 as SNEGSKA (reference sequence). The CDR3 length is 16 residues. J was trimmed by 2 bases and V by 5 bases; bases with no gene match: 4. The CDR3 reads CSARGLAGGPYNEQFF. Written as DNA, the CDR3 is TGCAGTGCTCGCGGACTAGCGGGAGGGCCCTACAATGAGCAGTTCTTC.

The J gene is TRBJ1-1, the V gene TRBV6-5; D is possibly TRBD1 (6 bases). The CDR3 is made up of 13 amino acids. Germline CDR1 reads MNHEY; CDR2 reads SVGAGI. The V end lost 4 bases, the J end lost 4 bases, and 10 bases lay between the germline ends. The CDR3 here is CASSWRGVTEAFF. For the CDR3, the DNA is TGTGCCAGCAGTTGGAGGGGGGTCACTGAAGCTTTCTTT.

The V and J genes are TRBV20-1 and TRBJ2-7, with D maybe TRBD2 (5 bases). The CDR3 covers 13 residues. The V end lost 5 bases, the J end lost 6 bases, and 17 bases lay between the germline ends. The V gene's germline CDR1 is DFQATT and CDR2 SNEGSKA (reference sequence). The DNA of the CDR3 is TGCAGTGCTTTCGGCCTTCAACGGGGCGAGCAGTACTTC. This gives the protein CSAFGLQRGEQYF.

This clonotype was recorded a few times. The chain combines TRBV3-1 with TRBJ2-7, with D uncertain. The germline V gene has CDR1 LGHDT and CDR2 YNNKEL (reference sequence). This CDR3 has 14 residues. V was trimmed by 1 base and J by 0 bases, leaving 7 bases between them. The CDR3 region has the DNA TGTGCCAGCAGCCAAGGAACACCCTCCTACGAGCAGTACTTC. Its protein product is CASSQGTPSYEQYF.

The chain combines TRBV24-1 with TRBJ2-3; D is ambiguous. Germline assignment: CDR1 KGHDR and CDR2 SFDVKD. With 4 bases removed from V and 0 bases from J, the gap between germline ends came to 16 bases. This CDR3 spans 17 amino acids. The CDR3 region is CATSDTKSGPSTDTQYF. The CDR3 nucleotides read TGTGCCACCAGTGACACCAAATCGGGCCCCAGCACAGATACGCAGTATTTT.

The chain uses TRBV5-1 and TRBJ2-1, with TRBD1 identical over 10 bases. This CDR3 region has 16 residues. Germline assignment: CDR1 SGHRS and CDR2 YFSETQ. V dropped 4 bases and J dropped 4; count of bases not matched to a gene: 8. The CDR3 is CASSPGQGTGYNEQFF. The CDR3 DNA reads as TGCGCCAGCAGCCCGGGACAGGGGACGGGGTACAATGAGCAGTTCTTC.

The rearrangement links TRBV10-3 to TRBJ1-1, with D perhaps TRBD1 (5 bases). Germline V CDR1 and CDR2: ENHRY, SYGVKD. The CDR3 length is 14 residues. Trimming took off 6 bases at V and 0 bases at J, with 11 bases between the two ends. CDR3 region: CAIRPSGLNTEAFF. CDR3 bases: TGTGCCATCAGGCCGTCAGGGTTGAACACTGAAGCTTTCTTT.

The V and J genes are TRBV5-4 and TRBJ2-3, with D perhaps TRBD2 (6 bases). V was trimmed by 5 bases and J by 2 bases, leaving 15 bases between them. Germline V gene sequence: CDR1 SGHNT, CDR2 YYREEE (reference sequence). CDR3 length: 15 amino acids. CDR3 DNA: TGTGCCAGCAGTCGTCCGGGACTCCTCACAGATACGCAGTATTTT. Translation gives CASSRPGLLTDTQYF.

This clonotype was counted between two and nine times. This chain uses TRBV20-1 with TRBJ1-4; D is unclear. Germline loops: CDR1 DFQATT, CDR2 SNEGSKA (reference sequence). Trimming shortened V by 4 bases and J by 0 bases, and 12 bases separated the two germline ends. The CDR3 extends over 15 amino acids. In nucleotides, the CDR3 is TGCAGTGCTACCAGGACGGATGCAACTAATGAAAAACTGTTTTTT. It codes for CSATRTDATNEKLFF.

The chain uses TRBV27 and TRBJ2-1, with D unresolved. This CDR3 has 17 amino acids. V lost 5 bases and J lost 0, with 17 bases in between. Germline lookup yields CDR1 MNHEY and CDR2 SMNVEV (reference sequence). CDR3 nucleotide sequence: TGTGCCAGCAGTACTCTTACCACACCGAGCTCCTACAATGAGCAGTTCTTC. Translation gives CASSTLTTPSSYNEQFF.

This clonotype showed up just a few times. CDR3: CASSLVRNEQFF. The CDR3, as DNA: TGCGCCAGCAGCTTGGTGCGCAATGAGCAGTTCTTC. The V and J genes are TRBV5-1 and TRBJ2-1; D remains ambiguous. This CDR3 has 12 residues. V lost 0 bases, J lost 6 bases, and 4 bases lay in between. CDR1 is SGHRS and CDR2 is YFSETQ in the germline V gene.

The rearrangement joins TRBV9 to TRBJ2-7; 10 nucleotides align to TRBD2. Germline V gene lookup returns CDR1 SGDLS and CDR2 YYNGEE. V dropped 4 bases and J dropped 6; count of bases not matched to a gene: 10. The CDR3 totals 15 residues. CDR3 sequence: CASSPEAGGPSEQYF. The CDR3 DNA reads TGTGCCAGCAGCCCGGAAGCGGGAGGGCCGTCCGAGCAGTACTTC. The whole variable domain, filled in from reference TRBV9 and TRBJ2-7, reads DSGVTQTPKHLITATGQRVTLRCSPRSGDLSVYWYQQSLDQGLQFLIQYYNGEERAKGNILERFSAQQFPDLHSELNLSSLELGDSALYFCASSPEAGGPSEQYFGPGTRLTVT.

This clonotype came up a few times. The chain recombines TRBV3-1 with TRBJ2-5; D is undetermined. The CDR3 extends over 16 amino acids. The germline V gene encodes CDR1 LGHDT and CDR2 YNNKEL (reference sequence). V lost 0 bases, J lost 2 bases, and 13 bases lay in between. CDR3 bases: TGTGCCAGCAGCCAAGATTGGGCGCGGTCACAAGAGACCCAGTACTTC. This codes for CASSQDWARSQETQYF.

The rearrangement uses TRBV4-3 and TRBJ1-5, with 8 bases that match TRBD1. The V and J ends lost 0 bases and 7 bases, in that order; junction bases with no gene match: 5. The length of the CDR3 is 15 residues. CDR1 and CDR2 (germline): LGHNA, YSLEER. The CDR3 nucleotides read TGCGCCAGCAGCCAAGATGCCAGGGGGCGGCAGCCCCAGCATTTT. Translated, it gives CASSQDARGRQPQHF.

The chain is built from TRBV11-3 and TRBJ1-2; a possible D gene is TRBD1 (5 bases). Germline CDR1 and CDR2: SGHNT and YENEEA. Trimming left V 10 bases short and J 0 bases short, with 36 bases between. The CDR3 has 21 amino acids. The CDR3 loop is CANTNSSRDELQHRANYGYTF. Written as DNA, the CDR3 is TGTGCCAACACGAATTCATCCCGGGACGAGCTTCAGCATAGAGCTAACTATGGCTACACCTTC.

V usage is TRBV18 and J usage is TRBJ1-1; D unresolved. Trimming removed 0 bases from V and 0 bases from J, with 8 bases in between. Looked up from germline, CDR1 is KGHSH and CDR2 is LQKENI. The CDR3 runs 15 residues. CDR3 sequence: CASSPPEGMNTEAFF. The CDR3 DNA follows: TGTGCCAGCTCACCACCTGAGGGAATGAACACTGAAGCTTTCTTT.